This TCR beta chain is drawn from a study of T cell responses to AZD1222 COVID-19 vaccine (dated by TCRdb to about 2021). Study-level background: Because spike-specific TCR depth and breadth did not differ between the two schedules, AZD1222 recipients who got a second dose at roughly 4 weeks were pooled with those who got a second dose at roughly 12 weeks. TCR sequencing covered 233 trial participants: 200 to 210 given two doses of AZD1222 and some 25 given two doses of MenACWY control vaccine. Trial participants were enrolled by age into subgroups of 18-55, 56-69 and 70-plus years, and 148, 28 and 57 TCR-sequenced participants, respectively, were included in these subgroups. Study-wide conclusions, independent of this receptor: Vaccine-associated CD4 TCRs spanned the whole spike protein, with dominant responses in regions 160-218 and 743-854. Conclusions about previously exposed vaccinees are limited, since just 5 or 6 AZD1222 recipients were seropositive for SARS-CoV-2 at baseline. After two AZD1222 doses, both the breadth and the depth of spike-specific TCRs were significantly higher than at day 0 and than in MenACWY recipients. Participants were mostly white British, with more females than males. The authors suggested clonal diversity may have been underestimated. The 56-69-year group was small, and its depth increase did not reach significance, likely because of low power. Reportedly, close to half of the unique spike-specific TCRs recognized epitopes lying outside the regions that are mutated in the B.1.351 and B.1.1.7 variants. Because no samples from the day 14 peak response were available, repertoires could be characterized only after the peak T cell response.

The time point label, read with the paper, signifies: baseline before first vaccination. Vaccinee samples came from UK trials COV001 and COV002, including a single-blind randomized controlled phase 2/3 trial of AZD1222 (ChAdOx1 nCoV-19) in healthy adults. For TCRbeta chain sequencing, PBMC samples from trial participants were taken at day 0 and at day 28 after the second dose. Deletion took 3 bases off V and 5 bases off J, with a span of 13 bases between the germline ends. The CDR3 has 14 amino acids, counting the end cysteine and phenylalanine. CDR3 DNA is the only sequence kept; it has 42 bases, read in frame from the first base. CDR1 and CDR2, per the germline V gene, are SGHTA and FQGNSA. The CDR3 regions of human TCRbeta chains were analyzed by immunosequencing. The study's processing was this. Repertoire TCRs were checked for matches against a reference library of SARS-CoV-2-specific TCRs that had been generated using the MIRA antigen-specificity platform. Breadth was defined as the fraction of unique TCRs that were SARS-CoV-2-associated, and depth was defined as the fraction of total T cells that were SARS-CoV-2-associated. Using the MIRA data, every spike-specific TCR was mapped to the spike region that the TCR reacted to and assigned to either a CD4 or a CD8 class. Log10-transformed breadth and depth values were compared by one-way ANOVA with Sidak's multiple comparisons tests. The table comes from immuneACCESS by way of TCRdb, which keeps in-frame sequences with V and J called. Part of the clones is missing from these tables; in studies checked, under half for an unresolved V gene and the rest for unknown reasons. The DNA gave D and trimming, while V, J and clone size come from that table. The sample yields around 100,000 clones; around 89% were counted once. Roughly 7.7% of the sample is held by the ten biggest clonotypes.

Details on this clone: Its antigen is still unknown. The record has no base qualities; no much larger clone is one base away.

The specimen comprised peripheral blood, sampled on day 0 of AZD1222 vaccination. The sequence joins TRBV7-2 to TRBJ2-5; TRBD2 might be the D gene, on 5 matching bases. The TCR comes from an adult in good health. The sequenced DNA is TGTGCCAGCAGCTTTAACCGCCGAGGGGAGACCCAGTACTTC. Translated, it reads CASSFNRRGETQYF.